The count of the clone carrying this T cell receptor beta chain is one. This CDR3 has 15 residues. In germline, CDR1 is MNHEY, CDR2 SMNVEV (reference sequence). V was trimmed by 1 base and J by 2 bases, leaving 8 bases between them. These data originate in a study of control samples from healthy donors and cancer patients. TCRdb's table, derived via immunoSEQ multiplex PCR, lists solely in-frame clones and lacks some. The data show under 60,000 clones, around 94% seen once. V usage is TRBV27 and J usage is TRBJ1-4, with D perhaps TRBD1 (6 bases). The sample consisted of blood. This receptor was obtained from a man younger than 45 in good health. Written as DNA, the CDR3 is TGTGCCAGCAGTTTATACCAGGGGACTAATGAAAAACTGTTTTTT. Translating gives CASSLYQGTNEKLFF.